This T cell receptor (beta chain) comes out of a study of human T cells and chemical hapten exposure. CDR1 is MDHEN and CDR2 is SYDVKM in the germline V gene. The ends lost 3 bases at V and 0 bases at J; junction bases unmatched: 8. The CDR3 runs 19 residues. The time point was: pre-sensitization, week 0. Treatment described: therapeutic diphenylcyclopropenone sensitization with weekly scalp DPC. Findings and caveats of the study: Compared to controls, expanded TCRs made significantly more large clusters of similar CDR3s.

Original processing methods: Sampled TCR counts reached a median of roughly 90,000 per sample, with values ranging from roughly 20,000 to 700,000. TCRdb called the RACE reads again in MiXCR, with one record for every CDR3 protein. The V and J calls shown here were made by TCRdb, not taken from the authors' results. The sample yields 350,000 to 450,000 distinct CDR3 sequences, around 5.5% seen once. Concerning this clonotype: Its specificity is not known.

The sequence came from a woman aged 45-60 years with alopecia areata. Some clones in this sample may be carry-over from other donors' samples. V and J are TRBV28 and TRBJ2-4, with TRBD2 matching 13 bases. The sequencing used whole blood, collected in connection with sensitization to the hapten diphenylcyclopropenone (DPC). For the CDR3, the DNA is TGTGCCAGCAGTTTGGGACTAGCGGGGCCATCGCTAGCCAAAAACATTCAGTACTTC. As protein: CASSLGLAGPSLAKNIQYF.